Sequencing of this T cell receptor (beta chain) was carried out in a study of blood T cell repertoires in COVID-19 (dated by TCRdb to 2019 to 2021). With regard to the full study: The collaborator samples originated in the United States, Italy and Spain and spanned the acute and convalescent phases of COVID-19. The material from the prospective study consisted of cDNA or gDNA derived from T cells, B-cell-depleted T cells, or PBMCs. Deeply sampled blood TCRbeta repertoires from subjects exposed to, actively infected with, or recovered from COVID-19 were included in the dataset. The repertoires were made available in a free public database intended to serve as a resource for research on the immune response to SARS-CoV-2. Samples came from the ongoing ImmuneRACE study (first 160 participants) plus 1,254 subjects from 6 global collaborators. Sample metadata almost always included a de-identified subject ID, COVID-19 status, age in years and sex. Where available, HLA class I and class II types were taken from metadata supplied by the sample provider and were not determined by assay-based typing.

V drops 8 bases and J drops 6 bases, leaving 8 bases in between. The CDR3 runs 10 amino acids, cysteine and phenylalanine included. The entry retains the CDR3 DNA only, 30 bases that are in frame from base 1. The immunoSEQ Assay, a bias-controlled multiplex PCR, was used to amplify TCRbeta CDR3 regions from genomic DNA. From the authors' description of their analysis: The number of nucleated cells in each sample was estimated from the amplification of reference gene primers within the assay. To quantify the absolute abundance of each unique TCRbeta CDR3 rearrangement, sequence reads were collapsed and filtered. For each sample, productive Simpson clonality was calculated as the square root of Simpson's diversity index across productive rearrangements. TCRdb provides this immuneACCESS table in a form limited to in-frame rearrangements. Some clones are lacking; in checked studies, under half of them reflect an unresolved V gene, and why the rest are absent is not known. V and J calls and clone size come straight from that table; D and trimming were deduced from the DNA. Present in this sample are about 65,000 clones, about nine tenths of which were seen just once. The top ten constitute over 1% of the sample.

This clone appeared once. Its antigen is still unknown. No base quality values were provided; no much bigger clone lies one nucleotide off. The collaborating institutions used their own protocols to collect whole blood in K2EDTA tubes. For TCRbeta analysis, collaborators shipped samples as frozen whole blood, isolated PBMCs, or DNA extracted from either of those sample types. The study at large found these results: Clinical and demographic metadata were provided uncurated, with the amount varying by source and participant.

What was sequenced was peripheral blood. Here the chain combines TRBV23-1 and TRBJ2-7, with the D gene call left open. TRBV23-1 is flagged as an ORF with uncertain function. The origin of this receptor is a man in his fifties or sixties with acute or convalescent COVID-19. CDR3 region: CASDHSEQYF. DNA sequence: TGCGCCAGCGACCACAGCGAGCAGTACTTC.